This passage covers 23 T cell receptor beta chains from one sample sequenced in a study of cytomegalovirus exposure and HLA in healthy donors. It was with 60 Vbeta and 13 Jbeta primers that the PCR ran. Repertoires were generated with immunoSEQ multiplex PCR, while TCRdb's copy carries only in-frame clones and drops some. The sample holds about 110,000 clones, approximately 82% seen once. The sequenced sample was PBMCs. Every receptor here comes from a man aged 25-40 years in good health and CMV-seropositive.

This clone was observed a few times. This rearrangement joins TRBV5-1 to TRBJ2-2; no definite D call. This CDR3 contains 12 residues. Germline loops: CDR1 SGHRS, CDR2 YFSETQ. The V end lost 0 bases, the J end lost 6 bases, and 3 bases lay between the germline ends. CDR3 in amino acids: CASSLGPGELFF. Here the CDR3 DNA reads TGCGCCAGCAGCTTGGGGCCCGGGGAGCTGTTTTTT. The whole variable domain, remainder taken from reference TRBV5-1 and TRBJ2-2, is KAGVTQTPRYLIKTRGQQVTLSCSPISGHRSVSWYQQTPGQGLQFLFEYFSETQRNKGNFPGRFSGRQFSNSRSEMNVSTLELGDSALYLCASSLGPGELFFGEGSRLTVL.

The chain recombines TRBV7-2 with TRBJ2-5, with 8 bases that match TRBD2. V dropped 7 bases and J dropped 0; count of bases not matched to a gene: 10. Germline-derived CDR1 and CDR2 are SGHTA and FQGNSA. The CDR3 runs to 16 residues. As DNA, the CDR3 is TGTGCCAGCACGGCCGGGAGGGGGGCCTACCAAGAGACCCAGTACTTC. Protein product: CASTAGRGAYQETQYF.

The chain couples TRBV27 to TRBJ2-5; 9 bases align to TRBD1. The tail of the sequence fits TRBJ2-7 better, so the J call may be wrong. CDR1 MNHEY and CDR2 SMNVEV come from the germline V gene (reference sequence). The CDR3 covers 15 residues. The CDR3 loop reads CASRISGTGTYEQYF. The CDR3 region has the DNA TGTGCCAGCAGAATCTCCGGGACAGGGACCTACGAGCAGTACTTC.

The gene calls are TRBV21-1 and TRBJ1-6; the D call TRBD1 from the table was never checked on the DNA. TRBV21-1 is annotated as a pseudogene. The CDR3 covers 15 residues. CDR3 sequence (DNA): TGTGCCAGCAGGGAATCCGGGACAGGTGGTTCACCCCTCCACTTT. Translating it yields CASRESGTGGSPLHF.

The sample holds one count of this clone. The rearrangement links TRBV4-1 to TRBJ1-6; 9 nucleotides match TRBD1. Germline-derived CDR1 and CDR2 are MGHRA and YSYEKL. V shed 4 bases and J 6 bases; nucleotides not matched to a gene: 10. The CDR3 loop spans 17 amino acids. CDR3 DNA: TGCGCCAGCAGCCTACCCCTGGGGGGACAGGGTAATTCACCCCTCCACTTT. Translating it yields CASSLPLGGQGNSPLHF.

This clone occurred a few times. Here the CDR3 DNA reads TGTGCCAGCAGCTTAGGGACTAGCGGGCATGAGCAGTTCTTC. Its protein product is CASSLGTSGHEQFF. V gene TRBV7-9 combines with J gene TRBJ2-1; TRBD2 matches 11 bases. V trimming: 1 base; J trimming: 8 bases; junction bases outside the gene matches: 1. CDR3 size: 14 residues. Per germline, CDR1 SEHNR and CDR2 FQNEAQ (reference sequence).

The chain carries TRBV6-5 and TRBJ2-5; 9 nucleotides align to TRBD1. The DNA end lines up better with TRBJ2-7; the J call may be wrong. Per the germline V gene, CDR1 is MNHEY and CDR2 is SVGAGI. The CDR3 spans 15 residues. The CDR3, as DNA: TGTGCCAGCAGTTACTCGGGACAGGGCGGCCACGAGCAGTACTTC. This gives the protein CASSYSGQGGHEQYF.

The rearrangement links TRBV4-3 to TRBJ1-2; no definite D call. Trimming pared 0 bases from V and 3 bases from J, leaving 11 bases between. This CDR3 is 15 amino acids long. The germline gives CDR1 LGHNA, CDR2 YSLEER. Here the CDR3 reads CASSQDWSQHYGYTF. The DNA of the CDR3 is TGCGCCAGCAGCCAAGATTGGTCACAGCACTATGGCTACACCTTC.

The rearrangement uses TRBV6-1 and TRBJ2-7; 7 bases agree with TRBD1. Germline V gene sequence: CDR1 MNHNS, CDR2 SASEGT. The CDR3 covers 13 residues. With 6 bases clipped from V and 3 bases from J, the junction kept 5 bases outside the gene matches. The chain's CDR3 is CASSPTGYYEQYF. CDR3 sequence (DNA): TGTGCCAGCAGCCCGACAGGGTACTACGAGCAGTACTTC.

This clone has a handful of counts. The V gene is TRBV19, the J gene TRBJ1-1, with D unclear. Trimming took 3 bases from V and 4 from J, leaving 12 bases between them. The germline CDR1 and CDR2 sequences are LNHDA and SQIVND (reference sequence). CDR3 length: 14 amino acids. The CDR3 DNA reads as TGTGCCAGTAGTATGGGCAGGCGGGCCACTGAAGCTTTCTTT. Translating it yields CASSMGRRATEAFF.

This clone showed up just a few times. This chain connects TRBV18 to TRBJ1-1; 9 nucleotides match TRBD1. V gave up 3 bases and J gave up 0 bases; unmatched junction bases: 11. The CDR3 consists of 18 residues. Germline V gene sequence: CDR1 KGHSH, CDR2 LQKENI. The CDR3 region is CASSPWGQGPNMNTEAFF. Here the CDR3 DNA reads TGTGCCAGCTCACCTTGGGGACAGGGCCCTAATATGAACACTGAAGCTTTCTTT.

The CDR3 here is CASSLETGVNEKLFF. CDR3 in DNA: TGTGCCAGCAGCTTAGAGACAGGGGTTAATGAAAAACTGTTTTTT. The chain is built from TRBV11-2 and TRBJ1-4; 8 positions agree with TRBD1. The CDR3 length is 15 residues. The V segment lost 0 bases and the J segment 4 bases; nucleotides outside the gene matches: 1. Germline CDR1 and CDR2: SGHAT and FQNNGV. The full variable domain, with the rest looked up from reference TRBV11-2 and TRBJ1-4, is EAGVAQSPRYKIIEKRQSVAFWCNPISGHATLYWYQQILGQGPKLLIQFQNNGVVDDSQLPKDRFSAERLKGVDSTLKIQPAKLEDSAVYLCASSLETGVNEKLFFGSGTQLSVL.

The V gene is TRBV7-8, the J gene TRBJ2-3, with 12 bases aligning to TRBD1. Germline CDR1 reads SGHVS; CDR2 reads FQNEAQ. Trimming removed 6 bases from V and 4 bases from J; junction bases left unmatched: 14. This CDR3 comprises 18 residues. CDR3 protein: CASRSTRGGQGAADTQYF. For the CDR3, the DNA is TGTGCCAGCAGGTCAACTAGGGGGGGACAGGGGGCTGCAGATACGCAGTATTTT.

V usage is TRBV20-1 and J usage is TRBJ1-3; the D is unclear. The V end lost 3 bases, the J end lost 10 bases, and 7 bases lay between the germline ends. Germline V gives CDR1 DFQATT, CDR2 SNEGSKA (reference sequence). There are 10 residues in the CDR3. CDR3 sequence: CSASGPTIYF. The DNA for the CDR3 is TGCAGTGCTAGTGGCCCTACCATATATTTT.

The chain joins TRBV7-8 to TRBJ1-2; D is ambiguous. Trimming removed 1 base at V and 2 bases at J, with 8 bases between. Germline V gene data show CDR1 as SGHVS and CDR2 as FQNEAQ. The CDR3 has 14 residues. CDR3 DNA sequence: TGTGCCAGCAGCTTAGGGGGAGGGAACTATGGCTACACCTTC. This sequence encodes CASSLGGGNYGYTF.

The chain is built from TRBV19 and TRBJ2-7; D may be TRBD1 (5 bases). CDR1 is LNHDA and CDR2 is SQIVND in the germline V gene (reference sequence). This CDR3 is built from 15 residues. V was clipped by 3 bases and J by 5 bases, with 17 bases between them. The CDR3 is CASSIQGKGIDEQYF. The CDR3 DNA reads TGTGCCAGTAGTATCCAGGGAAAAGGTATCGACGAGCAGTACTTC.

This sequence joins TRBV4-3 and TRBJ2-5; TRBD2 agrees at 15 bases. This CDR3 has 16 residues. J was trimmed by 5 bases and V by 4 bases; bases with no gene match: 5. The germline gives CDR1 LGHNA, CDR2 YSLEER. CDR3 in amino acids: CASSPTGTSGGETQYF. As DNA, the CDR3 is TGCGCCAGCAGCCCGACAGGGACTAGCGGGGGGGAGACCCAGTACTTC.

The V call is TRBV5-7, the J call TRBJ2-7, with a weak D call TRBD1 (6 bases). TRBV5-7 is noted as an ORF with a role that remains uncertain. The germline V and J ends were trimmed by 0 bases and 3 bases, with 19 bases remaining between them. CDR3 size: 17 residues. The CDR3 DNA is TGTGCCAGCAGCTTGGATTGGCCAGGGGTAAGGGTCTACGAGCAGTACTTC. Translation gives CASSLDWPGVRVYEQYF.

For this clone: The sample contains more than one DNA sequence encoding this CDR3. The chain links TRBV5-4 to TRBJ2-2; D perhaps matches TRBD2 (6 bases). Germline V gene data show CDR1 as SGHNT and CDR2 as YYREEE (reference sequence). This CDR3 contains 15 residues. The ends were cut back, 4 bases at V and 2 bases at J, with 12 bases in the middle. This chain's CDR3 is CASSLGRGNTGELFF. The DNA of the CDR3 is TGTGCCAGCAGCCTGGGGCGGGGAAACACCGGGGAGCTGTTTTTT.

The chain employs TRBV7-6 and TRBJ2-7; 10 bases line up with TRBD2. CDR1 and CDR2 (germline): SGHVS, FNYEAQ. The CDR3 is made up of 15 amino acids. Germline trimming cut 5 bases from V and 4 bases from J; bases unmatched to any gene: 8. The CDR3 is CASSLQRGGRYEQYF. As DNA, the CDR3 is TGTGCCAGCAGCCTCCAGCGGGGGGGCAGGTACGAGCAGTACTTC. Full variable domain (rest looked up from reference TRBV7-6 and TRBJ2-7): GAGVSQSPRYKVTKRGQDVALRCDPISGHVSLYWYRQALGQGPEFLTYFNYEAQQDKSGLPNDRFSAERPEGSISTLTIQRTEQRDSAMYRCASSLQRGGRYEQYFGPGTRLTVT.

The CDR3 DNA follows: TGTGCCAGCACCCGGGACGGAGCGGGAGAGACCCAGTACTTC. This sequence encodes CASTRDGAGETQYF. The chain carries TRBV2 and TRBJ2-5, with D possibly TRBD2 on 6 matching bases. Germline V gene data show CDR1 as SNHLY and CDR2 as FYNNEI. The CDR3 totals 14 residues. V was trimmed by 7 bases and J by 4 bases, leaving 16 bases between them.

V usage is TRBV4-1 and J usage is TRBJ1-2; 7 nucleotides line up with TRBD1. Germline V gene data show CDR1 as MGHRA and CDR2 as YSYEKL. This CDR3 spans 15 amino acids. V lost 1 base and J lost 2; bases outside the gene matches: 4. This chain's CDR3 is CASSQGLRGNYGYTF. CDR3 in DNA: TGCGCCAGCAGCCAAGGGCTCAGGGGGAACTATGGCTACACCTTC.

This clone was recorded a few times. The rearrangement joins TRBV28 to TRBJ2-7; 11 bases agree with TRBD2. This CDR3 has 16 amino acids. V lost 3 bases, J lost 6 bases, and 10 bases stayed unmatched. Per germline, CDR1 MDHEN and CDR2 SYDVKM. The DNA for the CDR3 is TGTGCCAGCAGTTTTCAATCGACTAGCGGGGCTCGCGAGCAGTACTTC. It specifies CASSFQSTSGAREQYF.